Following are 2 T cell receptor beta chains from one sample sequenced in a study of T-cell memory formation after mild COVID-19. TCRdb passed the 5' RACE reads through MiXCR, listing each CDR3 protein once. The table has about 400,000 distinct CDR3 sequences, about a quarter seen once; the top ten hold roughly 13%. The sample consisted of PBMCs or a T cell subset sorted from them (not recorded which). These receptor sequences come from an adult woman who had mild COVID-19 (a few samples of this study predate the infection). Cell type and time point are not known.

The table lists this clonotype with a few counts. The CDR3 DNA reads TGTGCCAGCAGTTTAAGGGGAGGCCAGCCCCAGCATTTT. Protein sequence: CASSLRGGQPQHF. J is TRBJ1-5 and V is TRBV12-3 or TRBV12-4, with D tentatively TRBD1 (5 bases). Trimming took off 2 bases at V and 7 bases at J, with 9 bases between the two ends. CDR3 length: 13 residues.

The J gene is TRBJ1-1, the V gene TRBV7-9; 9 bases map to TRBD1. The germline V gene encodes CDR1 SEHNR and CDR2 FQNEAQ (reference sequence). V was clipped by 1 base and J by 3 bases; unmatched bases: 6. The CDR3 totals 16 residues. CDR3 region: CASSLGDRAVDTEAFF. As DNA, the CDR3 is TGTGCCAGCAGCTTAGGGGACAGGGCGGTGGACACTGAAGCTTTCTTT.